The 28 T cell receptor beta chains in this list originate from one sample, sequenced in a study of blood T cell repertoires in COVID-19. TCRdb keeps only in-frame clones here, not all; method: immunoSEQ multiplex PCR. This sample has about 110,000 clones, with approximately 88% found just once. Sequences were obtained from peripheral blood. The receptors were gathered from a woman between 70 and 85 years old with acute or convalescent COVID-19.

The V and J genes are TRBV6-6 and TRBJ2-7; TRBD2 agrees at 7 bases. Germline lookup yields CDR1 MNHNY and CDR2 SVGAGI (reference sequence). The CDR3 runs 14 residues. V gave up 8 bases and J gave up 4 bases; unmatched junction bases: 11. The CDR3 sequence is CASRINRGVYEQYF. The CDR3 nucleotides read TGTGCCAGCCGCATTAATCGGGGGGTTTACGAGCAGTACTTC.

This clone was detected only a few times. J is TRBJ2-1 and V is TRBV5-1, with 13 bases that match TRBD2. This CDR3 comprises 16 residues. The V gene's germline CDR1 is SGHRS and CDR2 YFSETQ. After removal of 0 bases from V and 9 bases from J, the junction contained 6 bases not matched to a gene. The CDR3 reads CASSLGLAGGAGEQFF. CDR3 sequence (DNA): TGCGCCAGCAGCTTGGGACTAGCGGGGGGAGCGGGTGAGCAGTTCTTC.

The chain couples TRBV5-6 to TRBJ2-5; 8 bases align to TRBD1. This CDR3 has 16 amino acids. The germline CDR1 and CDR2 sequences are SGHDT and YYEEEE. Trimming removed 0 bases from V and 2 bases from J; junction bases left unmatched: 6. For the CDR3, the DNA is TGTGCCAGCAGCTTGGTACAGGGGGGAGTTCAAGAGACCCAGTACTTC. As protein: CASSLVQGGVQETQYF.

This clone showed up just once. The chain's CDR3 is CAWMGRAPNQPQHF. In DNA form, the CDR3 reads TGTGCCTGGATGGGCAGGGCCCCCAATCAGCCCCAGCATTTT. J is TRBJ1-5 and V is TRBV30, with a tentative D call TRBD1 (5 bases). The V end was cut by 4 bases, the J end by 3 bases, with 13 bases between. Germline-derived CDR1 and CDR2 are GTSNPN and SVGIG (reference sequence). The CDR3 has 14 residues.

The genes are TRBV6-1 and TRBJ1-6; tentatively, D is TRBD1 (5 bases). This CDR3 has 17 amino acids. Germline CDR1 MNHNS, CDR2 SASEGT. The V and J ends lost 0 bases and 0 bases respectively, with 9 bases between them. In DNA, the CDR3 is TGTGCCAGCAGTGAAGCGCGTAGGGGCTCCTATAATTCACCCCTCCACTTT. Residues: CASSEARRGSYNSPLHF.

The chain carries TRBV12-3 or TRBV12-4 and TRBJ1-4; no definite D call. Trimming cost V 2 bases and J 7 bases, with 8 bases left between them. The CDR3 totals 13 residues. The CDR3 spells CASSLFPSEKLFF. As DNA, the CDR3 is TGTGCCAGCAGTTTATTCCCTAGTGAAAAACTGTTTTTT.

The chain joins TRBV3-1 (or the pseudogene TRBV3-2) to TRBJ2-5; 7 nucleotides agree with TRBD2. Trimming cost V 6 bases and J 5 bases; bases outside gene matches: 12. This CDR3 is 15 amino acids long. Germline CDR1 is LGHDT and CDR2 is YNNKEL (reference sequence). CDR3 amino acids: CASRTGLGKSETQYF. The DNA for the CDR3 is TGTGCCAGCAGGACCGGACTAGGGAAGAGTGAGACCCAGTACTTC.

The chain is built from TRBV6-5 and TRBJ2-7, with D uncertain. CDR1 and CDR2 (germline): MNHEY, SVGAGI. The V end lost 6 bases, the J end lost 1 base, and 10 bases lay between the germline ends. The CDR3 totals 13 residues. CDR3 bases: TGTGCCAGCAGGGTCCTTACTTCCTACGAGCAGTACTTC. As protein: CASRVLTSYEQYF.

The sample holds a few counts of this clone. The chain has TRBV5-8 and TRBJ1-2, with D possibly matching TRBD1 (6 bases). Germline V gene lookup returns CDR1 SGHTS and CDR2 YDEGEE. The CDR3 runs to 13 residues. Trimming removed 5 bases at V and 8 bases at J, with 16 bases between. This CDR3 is CASSYTGIGGYTF. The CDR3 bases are TGTGCCAGCAGTTATACAGGGATCGGGGGCTACACCTTC. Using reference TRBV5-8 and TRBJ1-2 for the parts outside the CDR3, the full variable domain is EAGVTQSPTHLIKTRGQQATLRCSPISGHTSVYWYQQALGLGLQFLLWYDEGEERNRGNFPPRFSGRQFPNYSSELNVNALELEDSALYLCASSYTGIGGYTFGSGTRLTVV.

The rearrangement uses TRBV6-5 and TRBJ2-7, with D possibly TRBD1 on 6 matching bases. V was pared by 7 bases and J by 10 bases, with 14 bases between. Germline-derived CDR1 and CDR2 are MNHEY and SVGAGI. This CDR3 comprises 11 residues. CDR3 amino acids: CASTMGAIQYF. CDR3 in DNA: TGTGCCAGCACCATGGGGGCCATCCAGTACTTC.

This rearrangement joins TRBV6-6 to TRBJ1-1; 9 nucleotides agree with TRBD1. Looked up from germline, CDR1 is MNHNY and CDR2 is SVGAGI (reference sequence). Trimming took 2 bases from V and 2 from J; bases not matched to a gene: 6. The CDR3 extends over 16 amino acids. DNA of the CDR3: TGTGCCAGCAGTTACCTGGGACAGGGAGTAAACACTGAAGCTTTCTTT. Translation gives CASSYLGQGVNTEAFF.

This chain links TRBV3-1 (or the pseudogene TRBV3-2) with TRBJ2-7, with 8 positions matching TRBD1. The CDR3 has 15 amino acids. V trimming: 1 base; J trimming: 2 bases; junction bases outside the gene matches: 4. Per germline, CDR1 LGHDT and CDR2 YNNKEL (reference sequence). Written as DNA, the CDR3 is TGTGCCAGCAGCCAAGGGACAGGGAAAACCTACGAGCAGTACTTC. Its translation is CASSQGTGKTYEQYF.

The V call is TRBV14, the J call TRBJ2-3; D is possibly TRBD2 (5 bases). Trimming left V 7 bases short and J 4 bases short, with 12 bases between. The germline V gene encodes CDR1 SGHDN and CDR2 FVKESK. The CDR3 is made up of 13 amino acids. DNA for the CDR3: TGTGCCAGCAAGGGTACGGGGTCAGATACGCAGTATTTT. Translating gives CASKGTGSDTQYF.

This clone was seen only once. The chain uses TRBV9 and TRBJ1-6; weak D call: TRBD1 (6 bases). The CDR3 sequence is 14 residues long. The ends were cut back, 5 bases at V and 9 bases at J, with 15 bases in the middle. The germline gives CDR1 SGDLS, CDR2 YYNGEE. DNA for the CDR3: TGTGCCAGCAGTGGATCAGGGGTGAGTTCACCCCTCCACTTT. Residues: CASSGSGVSSPLHF. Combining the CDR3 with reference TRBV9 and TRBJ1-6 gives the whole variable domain DSGVTQTPKHLITATGQRVTLRCSPRSGDLSVYWYQQSLDQGLQFLIQYYNGEERAKGNILERFSAQQFPDLHSELNLSSLELGDSALYFCASSGSGVSSPLHFGNGTRLTVT.

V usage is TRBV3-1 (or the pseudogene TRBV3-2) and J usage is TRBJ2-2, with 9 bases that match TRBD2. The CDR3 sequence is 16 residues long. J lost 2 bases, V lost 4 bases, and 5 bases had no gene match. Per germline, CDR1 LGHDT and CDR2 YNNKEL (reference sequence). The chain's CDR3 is CASSLILAGNTGELFF. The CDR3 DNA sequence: TGTGCCAGCAGCCTTATACTAGCGGGTAACACCGGGGAGCTGTTTTTT.

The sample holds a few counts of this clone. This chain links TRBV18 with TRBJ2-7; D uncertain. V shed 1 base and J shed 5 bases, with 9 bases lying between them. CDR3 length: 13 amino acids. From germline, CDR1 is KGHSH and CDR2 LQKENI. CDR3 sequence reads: CASSPRAGDEQYF. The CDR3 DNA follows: TGTGCCAGCTCACCACGGGCAGGCGACGAGCAGTACTTC.

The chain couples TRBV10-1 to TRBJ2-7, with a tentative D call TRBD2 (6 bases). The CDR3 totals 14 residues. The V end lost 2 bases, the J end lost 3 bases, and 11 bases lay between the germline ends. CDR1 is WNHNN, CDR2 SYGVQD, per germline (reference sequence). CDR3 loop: CASSEGSSVYEQYF. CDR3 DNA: TGCGCCAGCAGTGAGGGGTCTAGCGTCTACGAGCAGTACTTC.

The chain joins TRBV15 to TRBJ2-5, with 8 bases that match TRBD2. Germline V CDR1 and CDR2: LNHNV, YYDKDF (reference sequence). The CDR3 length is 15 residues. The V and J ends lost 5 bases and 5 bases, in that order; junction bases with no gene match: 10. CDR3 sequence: CATSPGGSGEETQYF. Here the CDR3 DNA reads TGTGCCACCAGCCCGGGGGGGTCAGGAGAGGAGACCCAGTACTTC.

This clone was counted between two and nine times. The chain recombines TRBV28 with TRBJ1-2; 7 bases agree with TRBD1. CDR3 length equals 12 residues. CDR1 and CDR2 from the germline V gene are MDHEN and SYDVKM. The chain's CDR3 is CVTGRGDYGYTF. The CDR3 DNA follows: TGTGTGACAGGGCGCGGTGACTATGGCTACACCTTC.

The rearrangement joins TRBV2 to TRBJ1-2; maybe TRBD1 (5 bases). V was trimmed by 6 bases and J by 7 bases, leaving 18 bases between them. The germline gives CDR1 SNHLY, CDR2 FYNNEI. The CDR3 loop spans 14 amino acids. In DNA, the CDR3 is TGTGCCAGCAGGGCGTTCTCGGGGGTAGGTGGCTACACCTTC. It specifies CASRAFSGVGGYTF.

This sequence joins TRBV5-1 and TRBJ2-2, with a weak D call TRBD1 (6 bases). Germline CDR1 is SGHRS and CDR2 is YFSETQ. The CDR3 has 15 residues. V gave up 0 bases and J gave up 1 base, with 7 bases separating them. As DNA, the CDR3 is TGCGCCAGCAGCTTGGAGACAGGGAACACCGGGGAGCTGTTTTTT. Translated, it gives CASSLETGNTGELFF.

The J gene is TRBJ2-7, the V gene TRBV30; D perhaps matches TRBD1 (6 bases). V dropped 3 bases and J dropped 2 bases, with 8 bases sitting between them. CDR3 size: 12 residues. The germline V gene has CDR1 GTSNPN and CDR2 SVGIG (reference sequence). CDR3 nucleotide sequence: TGTGCCTGGAGCCGGACAGCCTACGAGCAGTACTTC. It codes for CAWSRTAYEQYF.

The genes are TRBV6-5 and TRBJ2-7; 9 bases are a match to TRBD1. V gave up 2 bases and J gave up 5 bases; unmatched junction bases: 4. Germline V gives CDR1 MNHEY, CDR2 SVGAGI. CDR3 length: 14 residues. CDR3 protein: CASSYRQGVHEQYF. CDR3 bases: TGTGCCAGCAGTTACCGACAGGGGGTCCACGAGCAGTACTTC.

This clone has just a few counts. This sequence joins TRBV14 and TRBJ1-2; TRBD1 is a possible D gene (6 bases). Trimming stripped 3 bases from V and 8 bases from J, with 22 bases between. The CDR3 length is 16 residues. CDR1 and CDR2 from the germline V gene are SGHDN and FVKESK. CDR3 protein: CASSQGNRVKIWGYTF. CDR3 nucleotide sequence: TGTGCCAGCAGCCAGGGGAACAGGGTTAAAATCTGGGGCTACACCTTC.

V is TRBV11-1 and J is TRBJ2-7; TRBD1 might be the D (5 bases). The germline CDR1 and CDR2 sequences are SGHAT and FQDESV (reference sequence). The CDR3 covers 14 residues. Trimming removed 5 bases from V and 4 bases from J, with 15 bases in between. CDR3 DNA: TGTGCCAGCAGCAGGGGCGGTTTTGGGTACGAGCAGTACTTC. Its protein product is CASSRGGFGYEQYF.

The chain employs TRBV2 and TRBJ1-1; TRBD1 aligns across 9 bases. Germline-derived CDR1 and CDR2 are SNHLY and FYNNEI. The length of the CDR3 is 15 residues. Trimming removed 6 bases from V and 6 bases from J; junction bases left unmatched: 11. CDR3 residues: CASRATGQGGPEAFF. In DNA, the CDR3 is TGTGCCAGCAGGGCCACGGGACAGGGAGGTCCTGAAGCTTTCTTT.

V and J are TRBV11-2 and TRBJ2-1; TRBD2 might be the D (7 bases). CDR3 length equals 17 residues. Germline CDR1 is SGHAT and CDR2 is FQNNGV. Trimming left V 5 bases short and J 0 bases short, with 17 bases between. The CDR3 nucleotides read TGTGCCAGCAGCCGCGGGTCGGGGGGCGTCTCCTACAATGAGCAGTTCTTC. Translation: CASSRGSGGVSYNEQFF.

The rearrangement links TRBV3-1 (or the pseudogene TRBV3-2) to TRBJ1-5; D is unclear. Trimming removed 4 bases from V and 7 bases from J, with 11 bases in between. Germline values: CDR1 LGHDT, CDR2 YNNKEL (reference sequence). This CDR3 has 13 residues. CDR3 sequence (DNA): TGTGCCAGCAGCCCGCGAGGTGAGCAGCCCCAGCATTTT. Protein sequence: CASSPRGEQPQHF.